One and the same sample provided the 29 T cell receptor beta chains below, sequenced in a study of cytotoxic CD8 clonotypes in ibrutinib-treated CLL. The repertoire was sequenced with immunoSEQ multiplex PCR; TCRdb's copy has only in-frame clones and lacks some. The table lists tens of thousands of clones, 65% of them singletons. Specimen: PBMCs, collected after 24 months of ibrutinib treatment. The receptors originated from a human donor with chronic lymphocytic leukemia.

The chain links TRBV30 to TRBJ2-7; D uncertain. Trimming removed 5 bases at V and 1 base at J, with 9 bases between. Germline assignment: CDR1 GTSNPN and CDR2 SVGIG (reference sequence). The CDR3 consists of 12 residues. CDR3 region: CAWAQASYEQYF. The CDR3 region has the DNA TGTGCCTGGGCCCAGGCATCCTACGAGCAGTACTTC. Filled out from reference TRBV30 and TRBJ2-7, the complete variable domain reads SQTIHQWPATLVQPVGSPLSLECTVEGTSNPNLYWYRQAAGRGLQLLFYSVGIGQISSEVPQNLSASRPQDRQFILSSKKLLLSDSGFYLCAWAQASYEQYFGPGTRLTVT.

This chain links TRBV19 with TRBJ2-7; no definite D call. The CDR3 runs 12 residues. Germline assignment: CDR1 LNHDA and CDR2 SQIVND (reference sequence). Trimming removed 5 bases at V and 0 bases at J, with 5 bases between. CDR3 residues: CASSAFSYEQYF. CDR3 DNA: TGTGCCAGTAGTGCCTTCTCCTACGAGCAGTACTTC.

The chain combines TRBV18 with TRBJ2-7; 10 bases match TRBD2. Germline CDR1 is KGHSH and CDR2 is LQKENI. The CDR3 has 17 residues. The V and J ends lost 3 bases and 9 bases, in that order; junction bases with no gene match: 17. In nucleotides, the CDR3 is TGTGCCAGCTCACCCACCACCGCATCAGCGGGAGGGTTGGGGCAGTACTTC. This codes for CASSPTTASAGGLGQYF.

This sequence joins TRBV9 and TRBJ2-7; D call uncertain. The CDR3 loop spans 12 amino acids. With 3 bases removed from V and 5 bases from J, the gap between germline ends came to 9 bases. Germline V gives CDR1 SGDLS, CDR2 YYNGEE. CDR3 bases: TGTGCCAGCAGCGCCTCATTCCACGAGCAGTACTTC. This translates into CASSASFHEQYF.

Here the CDR3 DNA reads TGTGCCTGGAGTGTACTAGGGGCCAATGAGCAGTTCTTC. Residues: CAWSVLGANEQFF. The chain carries TRBV30 and TRBJ2-1; possibly TRBD1 or TRBD2 for D (5 bases each). The CDR3 has 13 amino acids. The V end lost 0 bases, the J end lost 6 bases, and 9 bases lay between the germline ends. The germline CDR1 and CDR2 sequences are GTSNPN and SVGIG (reference sequence).

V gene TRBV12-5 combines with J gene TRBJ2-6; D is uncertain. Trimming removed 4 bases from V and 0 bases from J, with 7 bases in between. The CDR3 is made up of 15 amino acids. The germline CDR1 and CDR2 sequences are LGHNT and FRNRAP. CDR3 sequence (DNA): TGTGCTAGTGGTTCAGGTGGCTCTGGGGCCAACGTCCTGACTTTC. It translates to CASGSGGSGANVLTF.

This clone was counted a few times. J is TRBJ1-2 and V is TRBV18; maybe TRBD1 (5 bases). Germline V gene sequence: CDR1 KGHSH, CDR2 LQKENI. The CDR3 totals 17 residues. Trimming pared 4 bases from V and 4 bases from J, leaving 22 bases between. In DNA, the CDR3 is TGTGCCAGCTCACTAATGGTGCAAGCCCAGGGTCCCTATGGCTACACCTTC. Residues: CASSLMVQAQGPYGYTF.

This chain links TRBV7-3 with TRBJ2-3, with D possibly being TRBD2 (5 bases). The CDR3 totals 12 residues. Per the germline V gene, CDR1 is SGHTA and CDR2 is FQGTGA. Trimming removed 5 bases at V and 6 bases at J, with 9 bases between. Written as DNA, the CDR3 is TGTGCCAGCAGCATGGGAGCGGATACGCAGTATTTT. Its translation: CASSMGADTQYF.

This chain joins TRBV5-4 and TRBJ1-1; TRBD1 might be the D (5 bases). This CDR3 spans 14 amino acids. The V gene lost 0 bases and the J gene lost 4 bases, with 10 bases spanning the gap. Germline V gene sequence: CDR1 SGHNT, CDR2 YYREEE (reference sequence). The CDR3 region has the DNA TGTGCCAGCAGCTTGGGGCAGGGTATCACTGAAGCTTTCTTT. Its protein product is CASSLGQGITEAFF.

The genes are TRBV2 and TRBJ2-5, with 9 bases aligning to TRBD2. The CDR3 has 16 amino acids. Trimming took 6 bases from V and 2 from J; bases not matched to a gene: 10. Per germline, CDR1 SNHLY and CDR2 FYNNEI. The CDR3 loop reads CASRGRLADGQETQYF. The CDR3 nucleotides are TGTGCCAGCAGGGGAAGACTAGCGGATGGACAAGAGACCCAGTACTTC.

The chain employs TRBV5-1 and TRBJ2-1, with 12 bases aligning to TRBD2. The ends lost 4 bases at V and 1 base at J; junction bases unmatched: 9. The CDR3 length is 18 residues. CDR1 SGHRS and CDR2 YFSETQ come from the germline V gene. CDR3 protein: CASSVSSGGAMSYNEQFF. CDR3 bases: TGCGCCAGCAGCGTCTCTAGCGGGGGGGCCATGTCCTACAATGAGCAGTTCTTC.

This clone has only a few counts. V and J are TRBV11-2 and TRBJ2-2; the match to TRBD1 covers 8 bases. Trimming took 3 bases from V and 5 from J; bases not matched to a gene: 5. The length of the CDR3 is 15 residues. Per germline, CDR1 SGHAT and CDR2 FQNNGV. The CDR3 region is CASSFSTGGTGELFF. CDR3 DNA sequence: TGTGCCAGCAGCTTTTCAACAGGGGGTACCGGGGAGCTGTTTTTT.

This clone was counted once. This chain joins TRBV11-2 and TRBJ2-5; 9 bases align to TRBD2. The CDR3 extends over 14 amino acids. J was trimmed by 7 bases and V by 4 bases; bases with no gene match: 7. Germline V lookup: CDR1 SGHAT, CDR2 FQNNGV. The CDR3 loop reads CASSSLAGVGTQYF. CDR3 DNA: TGTGCCAGCAGCTCCTTAGCGGGGGTGGGGACCCAGTACTTC.

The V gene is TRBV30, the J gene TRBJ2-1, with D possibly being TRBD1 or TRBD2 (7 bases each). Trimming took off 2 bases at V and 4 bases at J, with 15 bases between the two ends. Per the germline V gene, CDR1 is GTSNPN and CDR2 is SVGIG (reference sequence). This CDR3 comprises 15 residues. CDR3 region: CAWSSGGATYNEQFF. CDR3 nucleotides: TGTGCCTGGAGTTCAGGGGGGGCAACGTACAATGAGCAGTTCTTC.

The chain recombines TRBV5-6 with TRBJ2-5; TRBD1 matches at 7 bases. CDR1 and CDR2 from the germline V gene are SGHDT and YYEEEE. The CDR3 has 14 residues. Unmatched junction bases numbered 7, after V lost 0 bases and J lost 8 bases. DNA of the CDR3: TGTGCCAGCAGCTTGGCGGACAGGTTTGGAACCCAGTACTTC. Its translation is CASSLADRFGTQYF.

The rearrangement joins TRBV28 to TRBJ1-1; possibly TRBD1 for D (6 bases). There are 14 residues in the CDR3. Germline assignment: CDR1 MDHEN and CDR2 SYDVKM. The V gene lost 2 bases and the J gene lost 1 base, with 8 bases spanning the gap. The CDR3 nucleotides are TGTGCCAGCAGTTTAGGACAGTGGAACACTGAAGCTTTCTTT. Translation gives CASSLGQWNTEAFF.

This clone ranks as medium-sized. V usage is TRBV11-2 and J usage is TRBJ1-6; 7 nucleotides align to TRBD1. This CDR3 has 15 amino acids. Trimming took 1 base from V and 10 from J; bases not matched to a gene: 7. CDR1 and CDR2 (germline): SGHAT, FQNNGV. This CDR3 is CASSLGGGIQSPLHF. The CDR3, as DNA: TGTGCCAGCAGCTTAGGAGGGGGCATACAGTCACCCCTCCACTTT.

The chain's CDR3 is CAWSVRVTEAFF. CDR3 DNA sequence: TGTGCCTGGAGTGTTCGGGTTACCGAAGCTTTCTTT. V and J are TRBV30 and TRBJ1-1; D remains ambiguous. The CDR3 covers 12 residues. Germline loops: CDR1 GTSNPN, CDR2 SVGIG (reference sequence). The ends were cut back, 0 bases at V and 8 bases at J, with 10 bases in the middle.

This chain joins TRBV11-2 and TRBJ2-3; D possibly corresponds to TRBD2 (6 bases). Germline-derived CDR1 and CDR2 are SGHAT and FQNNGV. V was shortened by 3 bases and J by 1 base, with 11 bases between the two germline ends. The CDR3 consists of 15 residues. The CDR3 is CASSLGGARTDTQYF. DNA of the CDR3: TGTGCCAGCAGCTTGGGGGGAGCCCGCACAGATACGCAGTATTTT.

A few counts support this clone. The CDR3 is CASSQGQRVYF. The CDR3 coding sequence is TGTGCCAGCAGCCAAGGGCAGAGAGTATATTTT. The rearrangement links TRBV14 to TRBJ1-3; D call uncertain. Germline-derived CDR1 and CDR2 are SGHDN and FVKESK. V dropped 1 base and J dropped 14 bases, with 9 bases sitting between them. CDR3 length: 11 amino acids. The variable domain in full, with the rest retrieved from reference TRBV14 and TRBJ1-3, is EAGVTQFPSHSVIEKGQTVTLRCDPISGHDNLYWYRRVMGKEIKFLLHFVKESKQDESGMPNNRFLAERTGGTYSTLKVQPAELEDSGVYFCASSQGQRVYFGEGSWLTVV.

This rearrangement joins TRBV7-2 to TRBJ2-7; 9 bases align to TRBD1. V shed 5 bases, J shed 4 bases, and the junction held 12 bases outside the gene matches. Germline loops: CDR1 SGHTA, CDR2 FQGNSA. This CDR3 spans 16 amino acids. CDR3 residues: CASSEYRGQSLYEQYF. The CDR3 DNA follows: TGTGCCAGCAGCGAGTACAGGGGGCAGTCTTTGTACGAGCAGTACTTC.

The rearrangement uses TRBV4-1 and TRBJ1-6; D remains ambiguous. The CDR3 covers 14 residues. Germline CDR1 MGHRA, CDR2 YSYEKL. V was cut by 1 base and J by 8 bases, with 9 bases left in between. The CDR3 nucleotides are TGCGCCAGCAGCCAAGGTCTCCAGGATTCACCCCTCCACTTT. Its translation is CASSQGLQDSPLHF.

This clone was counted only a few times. The CDR3 here is CASSLTVDTQYF. The CDR3 region has the DNA TGTGCCAGCAGCTTGACGGTAGATACGCAGTATTTT. V and J are TRBV11-2 and TRBJ2-3; D unresolved. V was shortened by 3 bases and J by 5 bases, with 6 bases between the two germline ends. The CDR3 covers 12 residues. Germline CDR1 and CDR2: SGHAT and FQNNGV.

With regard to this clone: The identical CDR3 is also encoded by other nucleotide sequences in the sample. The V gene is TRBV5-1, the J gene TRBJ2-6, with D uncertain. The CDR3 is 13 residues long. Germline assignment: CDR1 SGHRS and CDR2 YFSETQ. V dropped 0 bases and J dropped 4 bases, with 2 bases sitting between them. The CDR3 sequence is CASSLAGANVLTF. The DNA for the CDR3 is TGCGCCAGCAGCTTGGCGGGGGCCAACGTCCTGACTTTC.

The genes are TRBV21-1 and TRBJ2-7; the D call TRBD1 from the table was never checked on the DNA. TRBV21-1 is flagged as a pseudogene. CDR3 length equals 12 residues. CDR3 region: CASNLRDRGDYF. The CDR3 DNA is TGTGCCAGCAACCTCCGGGACAGGGGTGATTACTTC.

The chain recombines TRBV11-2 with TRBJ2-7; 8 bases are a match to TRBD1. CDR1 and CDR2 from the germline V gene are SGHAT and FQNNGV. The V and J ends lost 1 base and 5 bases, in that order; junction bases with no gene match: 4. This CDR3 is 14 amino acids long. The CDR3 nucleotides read TGTGCCAGCAGCTTAGGAGACAGGGGCCACGAGCAGTACTTC. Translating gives CASSLGDRGHEQYF. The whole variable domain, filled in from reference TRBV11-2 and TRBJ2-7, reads EAGVAQSPRYKIIEKRQSVAFWCNPISGHATLYWYQQILGQGPKLLIQFQNNGVVDDSQLPKDRFSAERLKGVDSTLKIQPAKLEDSAVYLCASSLGDRGHEQYFGPGTRLTVT.

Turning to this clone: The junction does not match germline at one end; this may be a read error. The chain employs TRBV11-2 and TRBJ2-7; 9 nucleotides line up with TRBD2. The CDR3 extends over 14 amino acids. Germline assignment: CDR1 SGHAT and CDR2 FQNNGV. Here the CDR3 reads CASILRTSEYEQYF. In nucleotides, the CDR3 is TGTGCCAGCATCTTAAGGACTAGCGAGTACGAGCAGTACTTC.

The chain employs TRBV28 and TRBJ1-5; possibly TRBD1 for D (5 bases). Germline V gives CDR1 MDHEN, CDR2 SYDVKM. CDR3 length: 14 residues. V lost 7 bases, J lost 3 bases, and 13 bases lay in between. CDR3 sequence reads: CASTVGAINQPQHF. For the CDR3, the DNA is TGTGCCAGCACCGTTGGGGCCATCAATCAGCCCCAGCATTTT.

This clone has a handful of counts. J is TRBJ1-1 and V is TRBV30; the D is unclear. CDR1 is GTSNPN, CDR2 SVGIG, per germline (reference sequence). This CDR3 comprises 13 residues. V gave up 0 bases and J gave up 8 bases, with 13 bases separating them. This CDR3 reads CAWSVGAGGEAFF. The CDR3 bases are TGTGCCTGGAGTGTAGGCGCAGGTGGGGAAGCTTTCTTT. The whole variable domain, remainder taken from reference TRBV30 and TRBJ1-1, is SQTIHQWPATLVQPVGSPLSLECTVEGTSNPNLYWYRQAAGRGLQLLFYSVGIGQISSEVPQNLSASRPQDRQFILSSKKLLLSDSGFYLCAWSVGAGGEAFFGQGTRLTVV.